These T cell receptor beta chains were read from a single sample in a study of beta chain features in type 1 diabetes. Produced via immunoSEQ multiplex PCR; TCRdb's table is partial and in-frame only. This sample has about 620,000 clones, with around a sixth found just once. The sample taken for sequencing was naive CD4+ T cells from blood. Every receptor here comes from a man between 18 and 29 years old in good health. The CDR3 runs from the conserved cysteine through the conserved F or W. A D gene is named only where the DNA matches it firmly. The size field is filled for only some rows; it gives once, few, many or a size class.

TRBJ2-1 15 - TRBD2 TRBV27 TGTGCCAGCAGTTTTCTCCGACTAGCAACTGATGAGCAGTTCTTC CASSFLRLATDEQFF
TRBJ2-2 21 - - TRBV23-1 TGCGCCAGCAGTCAAAGGCAGGGGAGATTTTGGGTTAGGGCGAACACCGGGGAGCTGTTTTTT CASSQRQGRFWVRANTGELFF
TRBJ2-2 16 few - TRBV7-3 TGTGCCAGCAGCATACGGAGTATTCCCAACACCGGGGAGCTGTTTTTT CASSIRSIPNTGELFF
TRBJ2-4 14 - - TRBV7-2 TGTGCCAGCAGCTTTCGGGGGATCCAAAACATTCAGTACTTC CASSFRGIQNIQYF
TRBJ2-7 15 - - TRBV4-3 TGCGCCAGCAGCCTCGGGGTTATCGGAGCCTACGAGCAGTACTTC CASSLGVIGAYEQYF
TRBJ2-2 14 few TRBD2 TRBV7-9 TGTGCCAGCAGCTTTTCGGGGGGCACCGGGGAGCTGTTTTTT CASSFSGGTGELFF
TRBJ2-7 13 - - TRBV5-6 TGTGCCAGCAGCTTGGGACTACACTACGAGCAGTACTTC CASSLGLHYEQYF
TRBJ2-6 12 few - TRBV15 TGTGCCACCAGCCCCAGCCCTAACGTCCTGACTTTC CATSPSPNVLTF
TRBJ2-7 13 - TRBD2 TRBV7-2 TGTGCCAGCAGCTTGGGAGGGCCCGGAGAGCAGTACTTC CASSLGGPGEQYF
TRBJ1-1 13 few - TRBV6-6 TGTGCCAGCAGTTACCGGGCTAACACTGAAGCTTTCTTT CASSYRANTEAFF
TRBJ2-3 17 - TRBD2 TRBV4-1 TGCGCCAGCAGCCGACAGGGGACTAGCGGGAGCATAGATACGCAGTATTTT CASSRQGTSGSIDTQYF
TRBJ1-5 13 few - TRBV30 TGTGCCTGGAGTGTAGGGGGGCAGGTGCCCCAGCATTTT CAWSVGGQVPQHF
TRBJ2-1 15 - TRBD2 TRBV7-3 TGTGCCAGCAGACCTACTAGCGGGAGTCGAAATGAGCAGTTCTTC CASRPTSGSRNEQFF
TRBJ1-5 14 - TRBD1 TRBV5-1 TGCGCCAGCAGCTTGGTACAGGGGACTCAGCCCCAGCATTTT CASSLVQGTQPQHF
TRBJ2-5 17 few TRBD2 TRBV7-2 TGTGCCAGCAGCTTAACCCCTAGCGGGCTCTACCAAGAGACCCAGTACTTC CASSLTPSGLYQETQYF
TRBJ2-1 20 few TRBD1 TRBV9 TGTGCCAGCAGCCCCCAAGGCGGGCAGGGGGCCTTGAGCTCCTACAATGAGCAGTTCTTC CASSPQGGQGALSSYNEQFF
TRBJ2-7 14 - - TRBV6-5 TGTGCCAGCACAGCGTCTTCAGTCGGTTACGAGCAGTACTTC CASTASSVGYEQYF
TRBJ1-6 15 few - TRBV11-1 TGTGCCAGCAGCTTAGCGACGGGGGCTCGGTCACCCCTCCACTTT CASSLATGARSPLHF
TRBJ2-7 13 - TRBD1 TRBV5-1 TGCGCCAGCACAACGTCAGGGGGCCGCGAGCAGTACTTC CASTTSGGREQYF
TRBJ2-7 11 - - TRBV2 TGTGCCAGCAGTGGGCACTACGAGCAGTACTTC CASSGHYEQYF
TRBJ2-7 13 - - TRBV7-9 TGTGCCAGCAGGAGCGAAGGACTTACAGAGCAGTACTTC CASRSEGLTEQYF
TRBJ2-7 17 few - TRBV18 TGTGCCAGCTCACCACCCGCTACAGCAATTAGCTCCTACGAGCAGTACTTC CASSPPATAISSYEQYF
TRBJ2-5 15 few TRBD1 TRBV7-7 TGTGCCAGCAGCATGGCAGGGGGCAACAAAGAGACCCAGTACTTC CASSMAGGNKETQYF
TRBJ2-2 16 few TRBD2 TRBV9 TGTGCCAGCAGCGCCGGGACTAGCGGGAAAACCGGGGAGCTGTTTTTT CASSAGTSGKTGELFF
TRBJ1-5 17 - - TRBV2 TGTGCCAGCAGTTCTAGGGAGGGGTGGTATGGCAATCAGCCCCAGCATTTT CASSSREGWYGNQPQHF